This entry describes one T cell receptor (beta chain). Germline V CDR1 and CDR2: MNHNY, SVGAGI (reference sequence). V dropped 0 bases and J dropped 6 bases, with 3 bases sitting between them. The CDR3 length is 12 residues. These data come from a study of OX40 agonist ivuxolimab in advanced cancers. Study information: Clinicians treated patients with ivuxolimab, an agonistic anti-OX40 (CD134) antibody. Patients were treated with intravenous ivuxolimab, dosed at 0.01 to 10 mg/kg and infused every 2 weeks. Hepatocellular carcinoma, melanoma, renal cell or head and neck cancer occurred in dose-escalation patients. Among those treated, three patients had partial responses, one with hepatocellular carcinoma and two with cutaneous melanoma.

Profiling relied on immunoSEQ multiplex PCR, and the TCRdb table lists in-frame clones only, not all of them. The table has tens of thousands of clones, 70% to 90% seen once. This TCR was sampled from an adult with an advanced solid tumor such as melanoma, head and neck, liver or kidney cancer. The source was CD4+ or CD8+ T cells sorted from blood, collected in a trial of the OX40 agonist ivuxolimab. The chain uses TRBV6-6 and TRBJ2-1; D unresolved. The CDR3 spells CASSYSVNEQFF. The CDR3 DNA follows: TGTGCCAGCAGTTACTCGGTCAATGAGCAGTTCTTC.